Listed here are 22 T cell receptor beta chains from one sample, sequenced in a study of blood T cell repertoires in COVID-19. TCRdb keeps only in-frame clones here, not all; method: immunoSEQ multiplex PCR. The profile covers approximately 89,000 clones, with about 92% appearing a single time and roughly 5.9% taken by the ten largest. The sequencing sample was made of peripheral blood. The source is a woman in her sixties or seventies with active COVID-19.

This chain links TRBV15 with TRBJ2-5; D is possibly TRBD2 (6 bases). The V gene's germline CDR1 is LNHNV and CDR2 YYDKDF (reference sequence). The CDR3 covers 13 residues. Trimming removed 0 bases at V and 5 bases at J, with 7 bases between. The CDR3 protein is CATSRDRGETQYF. The DNA of the CDR3 is TGTGCCACCAGCAGAGATCGGGGGGAGACCCAGTACTTC. Full variable domain (outside the CDR3, taken from reference TRBV15 and TRBJ2-5): DAMVIQNPRYQVTQFGKPVTLSCSQTLNHNVMYWYQQKSSQAPKLLFHYYDKDFNNEADTPDNFQSRRPNTSFCFLDIRSPGLGDTAMYLCATSRDRGETQYFGPGTRLLVL.

The rearrangement joins TRBV4-3 to TRBJ1-4, with 7 bases aligning to TRBD1. CDR1 is LGHNA, CDR2 YSLEER, per germline. This CDR3 has 17 residues. V lost 4 bases and J lost 8; bases outside the gene matches: 16. The CDR3 protein is CASSPGQVRRLGEKLFF. The CDR3 DNA follows: TGCGCCAGCAGCCCTGGACAGGTACGAAGATTGGGGGAAAAACTGTTTTTT.

The rearrangement links TRBV15 to TRBJ1-2; weak D call: TRBD1 (6 bases). Trimming cost V 3 bases and J 0 bases, with 14 bases left between them. Germline CDR1 reads LNHNV; CDR2 reads YYDKDF (reference sequence). This CDR3 has 16 residues. The CDR3 DNA is TGTGCCACCAGCAGGGCCAGGACAGATACTAACTATGGCTACACCTTC. This encodes CATSRARTDTNYGYTF. The full variable domain, its missing parts supplied by reference TRBV15 and TRBJ1-2, is DAMVIQNPRYQVTQFGKPVTLSCSQTLNHNVMYWYQQKSSQAPKLLFHYYDKDFNNEADTPDNFQSRRPNTSFCFLDIRSPGLGDTAMYLCATSRARTDTNYGYTFGSGTRLTVV.

V is TRBV10-3 and J is TRBJ2-7; D call uncertain. This CDR3 has 13 residues. Germline V gene data show CDR1 as ENHRY and CDR2 as SYGVKD. Deletions cut 0 bases from V and 3 bases from J, with 6 bases between. The CDR3 reads CAISESTIYEQYF. The CDR3 DNA reads TGTGCCATCAGTGAGTCGACAATCTACGAGCAGTACTTC.

V and J are TRBV7-3 and TRBJ1-1, with TRBD1 as a possible D gene (6 bases). Germline V gives CDR1 SGHTA, CDR2 FQGTGA. This CDR3 comprises 15 residues. V dropped 5 bases and J dropped 4 bases, with 17 bases sitting between them. CDR3 bases: TGTGCCAGCAGCCCTCAGGGGTCACTTCGCACTGAAGCTTTCTTT. Translating it yields CASSPQGSLRTEAFF.

The genes are TRBV5-5 and TRBJ2-1, with D possibly being TRBD2 (6 bases). V shed 3 bases and J shed 7 bases, with 14 bases lying between them. Per the germline V gene, CDR1 is SGHKS and CDR2 is YYEKEE (reference sequence). This CDR3 is 14 amino acids long. In DNA form, the CDR3 reads TGTGCCAGCAGCTCTGGGACTCGGGCGAATGAGCAGTTCTTC. Amino acids: CASSSGTRANEQFF.

This clone appeared a few times. The chain recombines TRBV7-9 with TRBJ1-2; weak D call: TRBD1 (5 bases). The germline V gene encodes CDR1 SEHNR and CDR2 FQNEAQ (reference sequence). This CDR3 is built from 19 residues. V was shortened by 2 bases and J by 0 bases, with 22 bases between the two germline ends. The CDR3, as DNA: TGTGCCAGCAGCTTACCTCCCAGGGAGGAGGGTGGGCCTAACTATGGCTACACCTTC. It encodes CASSLPPREEGGPNYGYTF.

This rearrangement joins TRBV7-9 to TRBJ1-5; the match to TRBD1 covers 10 bases. From germline, CDR1 is SEHNR and CDR2 FQNEAQ (reference sequence). Unmatched junction bases numbered 7, after V lost 5 bases and J lost 3 bases. The CDR3 is made up of 16 amino acids. The CDR3, as DNA: TGTGCCAGCAGCCCAGCGACAGGGGGCTACAATCAGCCCCAGCATTTT. It translates to CASSPATGGYNQPQHF.

This clone was picked up one time. This chain links TRBV2 with TRBJ1-1; 7 bases align to TRBD1. The CDR3 runs 13 residues. Looked up from germline, CDR1 is SNHLY and CDR2 is FYNNEI. Unmatched junction bases numbered 2, after V lost 3 bases and J lost 4 bases. This chain's CDR3 is CASSDRGVTEAFF. CDR3 sequence (DNA): TGTGCCAGCAGTGACAGGGGGGTCACTGAAGCTTTCTTT.

The genes are TRBV7-9 and TRBJ2-7; tentatively, D is TRBD1 (6 bases). CDR1 and CDR2 (germline): SEHNR, FQNEAQ (reference sequence). The length of the CDR3 is 15 residues. The ends were cut back, 3 bases at V and 2 bases at J, with 14 bases in the middle. The chain's CDR3 is CASSFPGHPAYEQYF. CDR3 DNA: TGTGCCAGCAGCTTCCCGGGACATCCCGCCTACGAGCAGTACTTC.

This clone was observed a handful of times. The chain joins TRBV14 to TRBJ2-5; 7 nucleotides align to TRBD1. This CDR3 spans 14 amino acids. V was pared by 1 base and J by 4 bases, with 3 bases of the junction left unmatched. CDR1 SGHDN and CDR2 FVKESK come from the germline V gene. CDR3 DNA: TGTGCCAGCAGCCAAGCGGCAGGGGGAGAGACCCAGTACTTC. Protein: CASSQAAGGETQYF. Based on the CDR3 plus reference TRBV14 and TRBJ2-5, the full variable domain is EAGVTQFPSHSVIEKGQTVTLRCDPISGHDNLYWYRRVMGKEIKFLLHFVKESKQDESGMPNNRFLAERTGGTYSTLKVQPAELEDSGVYFCASSQAAGGETQYFGPGTRLLVL.

This chain uses TRBV5-1 with TRBJ2-5, with 9 positions matching TRBD1. CDR3 length: 15 amino acids. In germline, CDR1 is SGHRS, CDR2 YFSETQ. The V gene end was trimmed by 1 base and the J gene end by 2 bases; junction bases not matched to a gene: 3. The CDR3 here is CASSLMGQGQETQYF. The CDR3 DNA reads TGCGCCAGCAGCTTGATGGGACAGGGTCAAGAGACCCAGTACTTC. Looking up the rest from reference TRBV5-1 and TRBJ2-5 gives the full variable domain: KAGVTQTPRYLIKTRGQQVTLSCSPISGHRSVSWYQQTPGQGLQFLFEYFSETQRNKGNFPGRFSGRQFSNSRSEMNVSTLELGDSALYLCASSLMGQGQETQYFGPGTRLLVL.

V gene TRBV5-1 combines with J gene TRBJ1-4; 9 bases fit TRBD1. The J segment lost 4 bases and the V segment lost 1 base, leaving 5 bases of the junction unmatched. This CDR3 has 16 residues. Germline V gives CDR1 SGHRS, CDR2 YFSETQ. The CDR3 nucleotides are TGCGCCAGCAGCTTGAGGGGGGGACAGGGTAATGAAAAACTGTTTTTT. This translates into CASSLRGGQGNEKLFF.

The table lists this clone with a count of one. The V gene is TRBV13, the J gene TRBJ1-1; possible D gene TRBD1, 5 bases. CDR1 and CDR2 from the germline V gene are PRHDT and FYEKMQ (reference sequence). This CDR3 region has 15 residues. Trimming left V 0 bases short and J 1 base short, with 9 bases between. The CDR3 spells CASSLGDRWNTEAFF. The CDR3 nucleotides are TGTGCCAGCAGCTTAGGAGACAGATGGAACACTGAAGCTTTCTTT. The full variable domain, with the rest looked up from reference TRBV13 and TRBJ1-1, is AAGVIQSPRHLIKEKRETATLKCYPIPRHDTVYWYQQGPGQDPQFLISFYEKMQSDKGSIPDRFSAQQFSDYHSELNMSSLELGDSALYFCASSLGDRWNTEAFFGQGTRLTVV.

The V and J genes are TRBV6-5 and TRBJ2-1; D not resolved. CDR1 and CDR2 from the germline V gene are MNHEY and SVGAGI. The CDR3 runs to 12 residues. Trimming stripped 6 bases from V and 3 bases from J, with 6 bases between. The CDR3 region has the DNA TGTGCCAGCAGACTCGGCTACAATGAGCAGTTCTTC. This codes for CASRLGYNEQFF.

V gene TRBV5-4 combines with J gene TRBJ2-7, with 10 bases that match TRBD1. After removal of 1 base from V and 3 bases from J, the junction contained 7 bases not matched to a gene. The CDR3 spans 16 residues. Germline CDR1 and CDR2: SGHNT and YYREEE (reference sequence). In DNA form, the CDR3 reads TGTGCCAGCAGCTTGTCCCGGGACAGGGGTAGCTACGAGCAGTACTTC. Translated: CASSLSRDRGSYEQYF. Supplemented by reference TRBV5-4 and TRBJ2-7, the full variable domain reads ETGVTQSPTHLIKTRGQQVTLRCSSQSGHNTVSWYQQALGQGPQFIFQYYREEENGRGNFPPRFSGLQFPNYSSELNVNALELDDSALYLCASSLSRDRGSYEQYFGPGTRLTVT.

The genes are TRBV3-1 (or the pseudogene TRBV3-2) and TRBJ2-7, with a weak D call TRBD2 (5 bases). Germline lookup yields CDR1 LGHDT and CDR2 YNNKEL (reference sequence). Trimming left V 5 bases short and J 5 bases short, with 22 bases between. The CDR3 runs 16 residues. The CDR3 loop reads CASSSGPLSGKHEQYF. Written as DNA, the CDR3 is TGTGCCAGCAGCTCAGGTCCCTTGTCGGGGAAACACGAGCAGTACTTC.

The CDR3 DNA reads TGCGCCAGCAGCCTATGGGACACCAATTCACCCCTCCACTTT. This gives the protein CASSLWDTNSPLHF. The chain employs TRBV5-1 and TRBJ1-6, with D perhaps matching TRBD1 (6 bases). Germline V gene sequence: CDR1 SGHRS, CDR2 YFSETQ. The CDR3 has 14 amino acids. V was clipped by 4 bases and J by 7 bases, with 12 bases between them. Based on the CDR3 plus reference TRBV5-1 and TRBJ1-6, the full variable domain is KAGVTQTPRYLIKTRGQQVTLSCSPISGHRSVSWYQQTPGQGLQFLFEYFSETQRNKGNFPGRFSGRQFSNSRSEMNVSTLELGDSALYLCASSLWDTNSPLHFGNGTRLTVT.

The chain recombines TRBV7-8 with TRBJ1-4, with D perhaps matching TRBD1 (5 bases). This CDR3 has 17 amino acids. Trimming took off 5 bases at V and 4 bases at J, with 20 bases between the two ends. Germline CDR1 and CDR2: SGHVS and FQNEAQ. CDR3 amino acids: CASSQDGFLQGNEKLFF. The CDR3 DNA follows: TGTGCCAGCAGCCAAGACGGGTTTTTGCAGGGTAATGAAAAACTGTTTTTT.

V gene TRBV4-1 combines with J gene TRBJ2-2; TRBD1 aligns across 12 bases. V lost 3 bases, J lost 1 base, and 9 bases stayed unmatched. There are 19 residues in the CDR3. Germline V lookup: CDR1 MGHRA, CDR2 YSYEKL. In DNA, the CDR3 is TGCGCCAGCAGCCACCGGGACAGGGGGCTTCTTGGGAACACCGGGGAGCTGTTTTTT. Protein product: CASSHRDRGLLGNTGELFF.

The sample holds a few counts of this clone. CDR3 nucleotides: TGCGCCAGCAGCTTGGACGGGACAGGGAAATACGAGCAGTACTTC. It translates to CASSLDGTGKYEQYF. The J gene is TRBJ2-7, the V gene TRBV5-1, with 9 nucleotides matching TRBD1. The germline V gene encodes CDR1 SGHRS and CDR2 YFSETQ. The trim removed 0 bases at V and 4 bases at J, leaving 5 bases unmatched. The CDR3 contains 15 residues.

The gene calls are TRBV14 and TRBJ2-1; the D gene is possibly TRBD1 (5 bases). CDR3 length: 13 residues. The V end lost 1 base, the J end lost 6 bases, and 7 bases lay between the germline ends. In germline, CDR1 is SGHDN, CDR2 FVKESK. The CDR3 sequence: CASSQGQRNEQFF. In nucleotides, the CDR3 is TGTGCCAGCAGCCAAGGACAGCGCAATGAGCAGTTCTTC.